This T cell receptor (beta chain) was retrieved from a study of CD8 T cells in Susac syndrome. Findings and caveats of the study: The study conceded that relatively few individuals underwent its TCR sequencing and HLA analysis.

RNA, at about 0.45 to 1 ug, was reverse transcribed with random hexamers. TCR beta CDR3 was amplified by immunoSEQ multiplex PCR. This amplification extended across 54 Vbeta and 13 Jbeta segments. From the immunoSEQ multiplex PCR reads, TCRdb called clonotypes with MiXCR, one entry per CDR3 protein. The sample has about 130,000 distinct CDR3 sequences, more than 80% seen once; the top ten hold roughly 0.33%. Worth noting for this clonotype: Its antigen is not identified.

Unmatched junction bases numbered 4, after V lost 0 bases and J lost 1 base. Germline V gene lookup returns CDR1 LGHDT and CDR2 YNNKEL (reference sequence). This CDR3 region has 16 residues. Sequencing was done on a sample of CD8+ T cells from PBMCs. The source is a human donor with multiple sclerosis. The chain combines TRBV3-1 with TRBJ2-5, with 8 bases lining up with TRBD2. CDR3 region: CASSQDGGGFQETQYF. In DNA form, the CDR3 reads TGTGCCAGCAGCCAAGACGGCGGGGGGTTCCAAGAGACCCAGTACTTC.